The 19 T cell receptor beta chains given below trace back to one sample, sequenced in a study of shared clonotypes between healthy human individuals. Naivety among CD8 cells was defined by CD45RO negativity and positive CCR7 selection, thereby excluding terminally differentiated effector memory CD45RA+ cells. Sequencing used immunoSEQ multiplex PCR; TCRdb keeps in-frame clones, though not all of them. The sample yields around 2.1 million clones, approximately 94% seen once. The sequenced sample was naive CD8+ T cells from PBMCs. The receptor set was obtained from a man aged 18 to 30 in good health. Some clones in this sample may be carry-over from other donors' samples.

This chain uses TRBV28 with TRBJ2-5; the D gene is possibly TRBD2 (5 bases). CDR1 is MDHEN, CDR2 SYDVKM, per germline. The CDR3 length is 13 residues. Trimming took 6 bases from V and 5 from J, leaving 13 bases between them. The CDR3 here is CASSPRGAETQYF. CDR3 in DNA: TGTGCCAGCAGCCCACGGGGAGCGGAGACCCAGTACTTC.

The chain has TRBV30 and TRBJ2-7; D gene unclear. The V end lost 4 bases, the J end lost 4 bases, and 20 bases lay between the germline ends. The CDR3 extends over 15 amino acids. Per germline, CDR1 GTSNPN and CDR2 SVGIG (reference sequence). CDR3 bases: TGTGCCTGGACGGAAGGAACGGTACTCTTGTACGAGCAGTACTTC. Encoded protein: CAWTEGTVLLYEQYF.

The genes are TRBV27 and TRBJ1-4, with 7 positions matching TRBD1. The CDR3 extends over 13 amino acids. CDR1 is MNHEY and CDR2 is SMNVEV in the germline V gene (reference sequence). V shed 6 bases and J 8 bases; nucleotides not matched to a gene: 6. DNA for the CDR3: TGTGCCAGCAGCCATCCAGGGGGGGAAAAACTGTTTTTT. Translating gives CASSHPGGEKLFF. Looking up the rest from reference TRBV27 and TRBJ1-4 gives the full variable domain: EAQVTQNPRYLITVTGKKLTVTCSQNMNHEYMSWYRQDPGLGLRQIYYSMNVEVTDKGDVPEGYKVSRKEKRNFPLILESPSPNQTSLYFCASSHPGGEKLFFGSGTQLSVL.

The rearrangement links TRBV27 to TRBJ2-3; 8 positions agree with TRBD2. The J segment lost 6 bases and the V segment lost 6 bases, leaving 17 bases of the junction unmatched. The CDR3 length is 17 residues. Germline V lookup: CDR1 MNHEY, CDR2 SMNVEV (reference sequence). As DNA, the CDR3 is TGTGCCAGCAGAGGCACGGGGGGCGGGAGGCGAGGGGATACGCAGTATTTT. This sequence encodes CASRGTGGGRRGDTQYF.

The V and J genes are TRBV29-1 and TRBJ2-1; D tentatively fits TRBD1 or TRBD2 (5 bases each). The V end lost 3 bases, the J end lost 6 bases, and 12 bases lay between the germline ends. Germline V gene data show CDR1 as SQVTM and CDR2 as ANQGSEA. The CDR3 covers 13 residues. CDR3 loop: CSVEAGRSNEQFF. Written as DNA, the CDR3 is TGCAGCGTTGAGGCAGGGAGATCCAATGAGCAGTTCTTC.

The J gene is TRBJ2-5, the V gene TRBV7-8; a possible D gene is TRBD1 (5 bases). Trimming stripped 5 bases from V and 1 base from J, with 14 bases between. The germline V gene has CDR1 SGHVS and CDR2 FQNEAQ. The CDR3 runs 15 residues. The CDR3 is CASSASTDFQETQYF. CDR3 bases: TGTGCCAGCAGCGCATCGACAGATTTCCAAGAGACCCAGTACTTC.

The chain has TRBV11-3 and TRBJ2-6; 10 bases fit TRBD1. Germline assignment: CDR1 SGHNT and CDR2 YENEEA. V lost 5 bases, J lost 13 bases, and 8 bases stayed unmatched. There are 14 residues in the CDR3. CDR3 protein: CASSRAGQGEVLTF. The CDR3 region has the DNA TGTGCCAGCAGCAGGGCCGGACAGGGGGAGGTCCTGACTTTC.

The chain recombines TRBV27 with TRBJ2-1; D gene uncertain. The CDR3 consists of 14 residues. Per germline, CDR1 MNHEY and CDR2 SMNVEV (reference sequence). V was trimmed by 1 base and J by 4 bases, leaving 8 bases between them. CDR3 region: CASSLFGRYNEQFF. DNA of the CDR3: TGTGCCAGCAGTTTATTCGGCAGATACAATGAGCAGTTCTTC.

The chain has TRBV27 and TRBJ2-6; 13 nucleotides line up with TRBD2. The CDR3 runs to 21 residues. The V segment lost 3 bases and the J segment 2 bases; nucleotides outside the gene matches: 13. The germline V gene encodes CDR1 MNHEY and CDR2 SMNVEV (reference sequence). CDR3 residues: CASSFLLAGGPNRAGANVLTF. The CDR3 DNA follows: TGTGCCAGCAGTTTTTTACTAGCGGGAGGGCCCAATCGAGCTGGGGCCAACGTCCTGACTTTC.

The J gene is TRBJ2-2, the V gene TRBV7-3; D uncertain. CDR3 size: 13 residues. Per germline, CDR1 SGHTA and CDR2 FQGTGA. The V end was cut by 2 bases, the J end by 6 bases, with 7 bases between. This chain's CDR3 is CASSLGKPGELFF. CDR3 nucleotide sequence: TGTGCCAGCAGCTTAGGCAAGCCCGGGGAGCTGTTTTTT.

The chain employs TRBV6-1 and TRBJ1-2; D perhaps matches TRBD1 (6 bases). Deletions cut 11 bases from V and 6 bases from J, with 22 bases between. The CDR3 has 14 residues. Germline V CDR1 and CDR2: MNHNS, SASEGT. CDR3 sequence reads: CASPEGHNSDGYTF. Written as DNA, the CDR3 is TGTGCCTCTCCCGAGGGACACAACTCCGATGGCTACACCTTC.

V usage is TRBV19 and J usage is TRBJ2-5, with D possibly being TRBD2 (5 bases). This CDR3 contains 14 residues. V was pared by 7 bases and J by 4 bases, with 16 bases between. The germline CDR1 and CDR2 sequences are LNHDA and SQIVND (reference sequence). The CDR3 nucleotides read TGTGCCAGTACTCCCACTAGGGTAGCAGAGACCCAGTACTTC. It specifies CASTPTRVAETQYF.

The gene calls are TRBV19 and TRBJ2-3; a weak D match, TRBD1 (5 bases). Per the germline V gene, CDR1 is LNHDA and CDR2 is SQIVND (reference sequence). The germline V and J ends were trimmed by 5 bases and 7 bases, with 13 bases remaining between them. The CDR3 totals 13 residues. Here the CDR3 reads CASSPLGVNTQYF. The DNA of the CDR3 is TGTGCCAGTAGTCCCCTAGGGGTGAATACGCAGTATTTT.

The chain recombines TRBV7-9 with TRBJ1-4; D uncertain. CDR1 is SEHNR and CDR2 is FQNEAQ in the germline V gene (reference sequence). This CDR3 region has 15 residues. V gave up 2 bases and J gave up 1 base, with 8 bases separating them. The CDR3 DNA reads as TGTGCCAGCAGCTTAAATGAGGGAACTAATGAAAAACTGTTTTTT. It is translated as CASSLNEGTNEKLFF. Full variable domain (missing parts from reference TRBV7-9 and TRBJ1-4): DTGVSQNPRHKITKRGQNVTFRCDPISEHNRLYWYRQTLGQGPEFLTYFQNEAQLEKSRLLSDRFSAERPKGSFSTLEIQRTEQGDSAMYLCASSLNEGTNEKLFFGSGTQLSVL.

The V call is TRBV5-4, the J call TRBJ2-1; TRBD2 matches 12 bases. J lost 5 bases, V lost 4 bases, and 4 bases had no gene match. This CDR3 has 15 residues. CDR1 SGHNT and CDR2 YYREEE come from the germline V gene (reference sequence). As DNA, the CDR3 is TGTGCCAGCAGCCCGCTAGCGGGAGGGGACAATGAGCAGTTCTTC. Translated: CASSPLAGGDNEQFF.

The chain carries TRBV27 and TRBJ2-2; no definite D call. The germline V and J ends were trimmed by 2 bases and 8 bases, with 6 bases remaining between them. The CDR3 length is 12 residues. Germline V gene data show CDR1 as MNHEY and CDR2 as SMNVEV (reference sequence). CDR3 DNA: TGTGCCAGCAGTTTAAGGGTAGGGGAGCTGTTTTTT. Translation: CASSLRVGELFF.

The V and J genes are TRBV9 and TRBJ2-2; D is possibly TRBD2 (5 bases). With 0 bases removed from V and 5 bases from J, the gap between germline ends came to 14 bases. Germline V gene lookup returns CDR1 SGDLS and CDR2 YYNGEE. The CDR3 spans 16 residues. This CDR3 is CASSVDGREVTGELFF. The CDR3 region has the DNA TGTGCCAGCAGCGTAGATGGGAGAGAAGTGACCGGGGAGCTGTTTTTT.

The chain recombines TRBV5-1 with TRBJ2-7, with TRBD1 identical over 7 bases. Germline lookup yields CDR1 SGHRS and CDR2 YFSETQ. Losses at the gene ends were 4 bases for V and 3 bases for J; bases not matched to a gene: 13. The length of the CDR3 is 16 residues. The CDR3: CASSTTGSGRFYEQYF. In nucleotides, the CDR3 is TGCGCCAGCAGCACGACAGGGAGCGGAAGATTCTACGAGCAGTACTTC.

The chain combines TRBV5-1 with TRBJ2-5; no definite D call. Trimming stripped 0 bases from V and 5 bases from J, with 14 bases between. This CDR3 is built from 15 residues. The germline V gene has CDR1 SGHRS and CDR2 YFSETQ. DNA of the CDR3: TGCGCCAGCAGCTTGGAAGGTGGGATGGGGGAGACCCAGTACTTC. Encoded protein: CASSLEGGMGETQYF.